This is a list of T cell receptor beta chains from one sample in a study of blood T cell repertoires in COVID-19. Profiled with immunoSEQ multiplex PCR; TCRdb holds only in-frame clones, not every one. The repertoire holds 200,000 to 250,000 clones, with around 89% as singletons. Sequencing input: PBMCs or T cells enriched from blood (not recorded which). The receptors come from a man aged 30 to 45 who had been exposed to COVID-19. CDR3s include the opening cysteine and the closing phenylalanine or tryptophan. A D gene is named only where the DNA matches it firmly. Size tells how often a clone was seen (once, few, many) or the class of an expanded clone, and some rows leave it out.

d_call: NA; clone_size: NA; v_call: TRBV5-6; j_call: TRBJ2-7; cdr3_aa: CASSYQTGYEQYF; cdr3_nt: TGTGCCAGCAGCTACCAAACAGGATACGAGCAGTACTTC
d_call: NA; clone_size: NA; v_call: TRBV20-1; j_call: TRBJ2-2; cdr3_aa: CSARGTGELFF; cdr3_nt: TGCAGTGCTCGGGGGACCGGGGAGCTGTTTTTT
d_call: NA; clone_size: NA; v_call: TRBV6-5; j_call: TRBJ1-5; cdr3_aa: CASSRVIDQPQHF; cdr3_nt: TGTGCCAGCAGCAGGGTAATCGATCAGCCCCAGCATTTT
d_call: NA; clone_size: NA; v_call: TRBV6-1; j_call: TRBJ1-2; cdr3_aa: CASSESGFGYTF; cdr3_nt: TGTGCCAGCAGTGAGTCAGGGTTTGGCTACACCTTC
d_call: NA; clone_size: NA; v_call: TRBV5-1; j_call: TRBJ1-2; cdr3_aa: CASSFVPGDNYGYTF; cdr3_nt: TGCGCCAGCAGCTTTGTACCAGGGGATAACTATGGCTACACCTTC
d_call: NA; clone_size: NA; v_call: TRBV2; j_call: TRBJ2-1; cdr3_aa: CASRIRSSYNEQFF; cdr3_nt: TGTGCCAGCAGGATAAGGAGCTCCTACAATGAGCAGTTCTTC
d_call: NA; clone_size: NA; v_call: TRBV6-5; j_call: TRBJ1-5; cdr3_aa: CASERGLSNQPQHF; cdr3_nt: TGTGCCAGCGAACGCGGGCTAAGCAATCAGCCCCAGCATTTT
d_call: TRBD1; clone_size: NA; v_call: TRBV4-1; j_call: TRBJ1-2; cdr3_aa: CASSPDRGDYGYTF; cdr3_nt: TGCGCCAGCAGCCCGGACAGGGGGGACTATGGCTACACCTTC
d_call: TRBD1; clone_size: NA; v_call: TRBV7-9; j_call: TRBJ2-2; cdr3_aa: CASSFPGQGAGELFF; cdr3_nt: TGTGCCAGCAGCTTTCCCGGACAGGGGGCCGGGGAGCTGTTTTTT
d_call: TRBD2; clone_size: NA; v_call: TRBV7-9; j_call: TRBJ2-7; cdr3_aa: CASSSSTVGGFAEQYF; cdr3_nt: TGTGCCAGCAGCTCCAGCACGGTGGGGGGGTTCGCCGAGCAGTACTTC
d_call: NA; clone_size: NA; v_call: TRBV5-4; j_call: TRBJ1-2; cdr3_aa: CASSLQGPYYGYTF; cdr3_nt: TGTGCCAGCAGCTTGCAGGGGCCGTACTATGGCTACACCTTC
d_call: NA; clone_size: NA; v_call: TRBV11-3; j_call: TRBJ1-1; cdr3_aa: CASSLQGGTEAFF; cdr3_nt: TGTGCCAGCAGCTTGCAGGGAGGAACTGAAGCTTTCTTT
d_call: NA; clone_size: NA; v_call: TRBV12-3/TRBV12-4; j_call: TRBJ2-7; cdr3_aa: CASSLSVTYEQYF; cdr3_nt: TGTGCCAGCAGTTTGTCGGTCACCTACGAGCAGTACTTC
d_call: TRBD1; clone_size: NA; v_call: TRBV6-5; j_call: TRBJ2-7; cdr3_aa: CASSSPGQGYEQYF; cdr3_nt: TGTGCCAGCAGCTCCCCGGGACAGGGCTACGAGCAGTACTTC
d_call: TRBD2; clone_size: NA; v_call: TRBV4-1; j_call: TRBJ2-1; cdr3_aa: CASSQERGDYNEQFF; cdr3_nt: TGCGCCAGCAGCCAAGAGCGGGGGGACTACAATGAGCAGTTCTTC
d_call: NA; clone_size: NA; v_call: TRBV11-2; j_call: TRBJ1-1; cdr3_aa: CASSLRPLEEAFF; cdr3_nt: TGTGCCAGCAGCTTAAGGCCCTTGGAGGAAGCTTTCTTT
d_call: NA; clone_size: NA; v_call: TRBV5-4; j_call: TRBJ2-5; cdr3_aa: CASSLGLGEGRMKTQYF; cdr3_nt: TGTGCCAGCAGCTTAGGGCTAGGAGAGGGGAGGATGAAGACCCAGTACTTC
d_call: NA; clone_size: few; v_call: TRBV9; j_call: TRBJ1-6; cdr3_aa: CASSLQGHGSPLHF; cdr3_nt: TGTGCCAGCAGCTTACAGGGACACGGGTCACCCCTCCACTTT
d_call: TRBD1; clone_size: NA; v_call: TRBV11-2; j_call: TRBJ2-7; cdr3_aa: CASSTTGGRNYEQYF; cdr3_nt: TGTGCCAGCAGCACGACAGGGGGGAGGAACTACGAGCAGTACTTC
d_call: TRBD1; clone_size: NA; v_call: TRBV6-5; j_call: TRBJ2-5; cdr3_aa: CASSPTGTGRETQYF; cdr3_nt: TGTGCCAGCAGTCCCACCGGGACAGGGAGGGAGACCCAGTACTTC
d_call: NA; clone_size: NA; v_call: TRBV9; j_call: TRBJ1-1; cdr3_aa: CASSERLGGTEAFF; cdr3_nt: TGTGCCAGCAGCGAACGACTCGGGGGGACGGAAGCTTTCTTT
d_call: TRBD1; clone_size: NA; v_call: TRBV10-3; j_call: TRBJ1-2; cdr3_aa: CAISADRGNYGYTF; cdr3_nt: TGTGCCATCAGTGCGGACAGGGGAAACTATGGCTACACCTTC
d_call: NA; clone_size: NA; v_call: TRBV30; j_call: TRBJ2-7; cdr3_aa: CAWSVQVYEQYF; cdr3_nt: TGTGCCTGGAGTGTACAAGTTTACGAGCAGTACTTC
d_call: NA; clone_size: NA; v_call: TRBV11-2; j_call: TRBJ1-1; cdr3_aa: CASSSNPGPDTEAFF; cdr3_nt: TGTGCCAGCAGCTCCAACCCTGGGCCCGACACTGAAGCTTTCTTT
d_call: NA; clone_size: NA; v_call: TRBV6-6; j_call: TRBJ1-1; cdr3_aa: CASRPGGNTEAFF; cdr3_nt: TGTGCCAGCAGGCCCGGCGGGAACACTGAAGCTTTCTTT
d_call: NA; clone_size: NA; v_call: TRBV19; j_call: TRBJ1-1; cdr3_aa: CASRPGLNTEAFF; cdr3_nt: TGTGCCAGTCGCCCAGGGCTAAACACTGAAGCTTTCTTT
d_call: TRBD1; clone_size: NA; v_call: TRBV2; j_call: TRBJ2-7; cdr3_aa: CASSVSQGANEQYF; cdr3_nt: TGTGCCAGCAGTGTAAGTCAGGGGGCCAACGAGCAGTACTTC
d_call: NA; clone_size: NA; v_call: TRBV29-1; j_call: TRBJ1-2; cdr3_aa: CSVVGPSVFAF; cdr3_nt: TGCAGCGTTGTAGGTCCTAGTGTCTTCGCCTTC
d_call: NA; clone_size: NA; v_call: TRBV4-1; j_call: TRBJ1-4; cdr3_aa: CASSQTGEGHEKLFF; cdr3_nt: TGCGCCAGCAGCCAAACGGGGGAGGGGCACGAAAAACTGTTTTTT
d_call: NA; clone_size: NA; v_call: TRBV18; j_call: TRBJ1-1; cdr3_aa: CASSARGGTEAFF; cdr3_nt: TGTGCCAGCTCCGCCCGGGGAGGCACTGAAGCTTTCTTT
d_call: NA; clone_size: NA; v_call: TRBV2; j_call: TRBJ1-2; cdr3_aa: CATQRAARPNYGYTF; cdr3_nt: TGTGCCACTCAGAGGGCAGCCCGACCAAACTATGGCTACACCTTC
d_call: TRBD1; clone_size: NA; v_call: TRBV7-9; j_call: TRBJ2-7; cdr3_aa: CASSFGTGAYEQYF; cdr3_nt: TGTGCCAGCAGCTTCGGGACAGGTGCCTACGAGCAGTACTTC
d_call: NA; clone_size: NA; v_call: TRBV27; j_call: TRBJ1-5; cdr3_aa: CASSLNPGIQPQHF; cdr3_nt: TGTGCCAGCAGTCTCAATCCAGGGATTCAGCCCCAGCATTTT
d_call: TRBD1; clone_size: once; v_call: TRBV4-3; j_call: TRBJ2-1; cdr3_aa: CASSQNQGDEQFF; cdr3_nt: TGCGCCAGCAGCCAAAACCAGGGGGATGAGCAGTTCTTC
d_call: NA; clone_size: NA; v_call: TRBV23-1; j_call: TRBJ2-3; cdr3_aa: CASSRPGGLDTQYF; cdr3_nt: TGCGCCAGCAGTCGCCCCGGGGGTTTAGATACGCAGTATTTT